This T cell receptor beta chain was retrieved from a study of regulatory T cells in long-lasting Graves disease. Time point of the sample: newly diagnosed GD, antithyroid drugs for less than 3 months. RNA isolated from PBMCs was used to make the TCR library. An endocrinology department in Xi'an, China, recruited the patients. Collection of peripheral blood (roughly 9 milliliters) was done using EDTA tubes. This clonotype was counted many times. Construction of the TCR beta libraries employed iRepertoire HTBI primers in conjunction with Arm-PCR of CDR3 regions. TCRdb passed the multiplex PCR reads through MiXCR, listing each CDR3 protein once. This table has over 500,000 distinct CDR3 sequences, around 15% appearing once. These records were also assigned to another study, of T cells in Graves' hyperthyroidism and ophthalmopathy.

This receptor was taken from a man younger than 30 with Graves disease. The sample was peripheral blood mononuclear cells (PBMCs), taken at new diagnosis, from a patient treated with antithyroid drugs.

The DNA for the CDR3 is TGCGCCAGCACCTCAATAGCGGGAGGGCCTTACAATGAGCAGTTCTTC. Translation gives CASTSIAGGPYNEQFF. The genes are TRBV5-1 and TRBJ2-1; TRBD2 matches 11 bases. V was pared by 6 bases and J by 4 bases, with 9 bases of the junction left unmatched. Per the germline V gene, CDR1 is SGHRS and CDR2 is YFSETQ. The CDR3 loop spans 16 amino acids.